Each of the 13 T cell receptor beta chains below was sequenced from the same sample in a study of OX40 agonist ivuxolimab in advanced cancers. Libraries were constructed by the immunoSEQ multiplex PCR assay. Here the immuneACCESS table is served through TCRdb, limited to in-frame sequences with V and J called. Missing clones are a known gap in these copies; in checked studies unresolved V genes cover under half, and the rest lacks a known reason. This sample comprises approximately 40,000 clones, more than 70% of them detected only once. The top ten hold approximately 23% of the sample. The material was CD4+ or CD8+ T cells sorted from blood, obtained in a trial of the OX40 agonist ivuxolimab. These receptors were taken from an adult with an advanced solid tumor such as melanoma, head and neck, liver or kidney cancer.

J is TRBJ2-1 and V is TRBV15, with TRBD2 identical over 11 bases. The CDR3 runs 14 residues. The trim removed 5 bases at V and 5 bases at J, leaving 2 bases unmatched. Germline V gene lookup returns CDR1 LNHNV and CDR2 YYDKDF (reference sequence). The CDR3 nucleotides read TGTGCCACCAGCCAGGGACTAGCGGACAATGAGCAGTTCTTC. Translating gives CATSQGLADNEQFF.

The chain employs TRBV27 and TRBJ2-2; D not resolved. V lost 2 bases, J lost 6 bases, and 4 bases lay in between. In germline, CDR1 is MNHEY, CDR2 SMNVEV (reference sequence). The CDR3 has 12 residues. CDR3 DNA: TGTGCCAGCAGTTTAAGGTCCGGGGAGCTGTTTTTT. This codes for CASSLRSGELFF.

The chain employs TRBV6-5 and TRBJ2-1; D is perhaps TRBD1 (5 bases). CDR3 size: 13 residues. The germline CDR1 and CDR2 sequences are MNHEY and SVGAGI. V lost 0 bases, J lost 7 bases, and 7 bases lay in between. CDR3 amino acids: CASSYSRVNEQFF. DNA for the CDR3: TGTGCCAGCAGTTACTCCAGGGTGAATGAGCAGTTCTTC.

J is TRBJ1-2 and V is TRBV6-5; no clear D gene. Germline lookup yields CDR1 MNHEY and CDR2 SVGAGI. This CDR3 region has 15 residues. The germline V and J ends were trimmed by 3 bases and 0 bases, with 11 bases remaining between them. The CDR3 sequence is CASSYGSPANYGYTF. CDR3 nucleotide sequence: TGTGCCAGCAGTTATGGGTCCCCAGCTAACTATGGCTACACCTTC.

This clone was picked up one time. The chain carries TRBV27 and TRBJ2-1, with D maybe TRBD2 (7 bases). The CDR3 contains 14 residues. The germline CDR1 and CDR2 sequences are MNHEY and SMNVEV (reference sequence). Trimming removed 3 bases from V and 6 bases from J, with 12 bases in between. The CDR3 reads CASSLRGGGNEQFF. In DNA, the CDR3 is TGTGCCAGCAGTTTGAGGGGAGGGGGCAATGAGCAGTTCTTC.

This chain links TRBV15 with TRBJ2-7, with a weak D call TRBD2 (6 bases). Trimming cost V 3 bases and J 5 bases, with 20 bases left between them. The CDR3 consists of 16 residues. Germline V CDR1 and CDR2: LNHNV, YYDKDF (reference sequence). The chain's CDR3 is CATSSFPRDLGDEQYF. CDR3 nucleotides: TGTGCCACCAGCAGCTTTCCCCGGGACTTAGGGGACGAGCAGTACTTC.

CDR3 region: CASAPGTGFSQPQHF. CDR3 DNA: TGTGCCAGCGCCCCTGGGACAGGGTTCAGTCAGCCCCAGCATTTT. This chain joins TRBV6-1 and TRBJ1-5, with 9 bases matching TRBD1. Germline CDR1 is MNHNS and CDR2 is SASEGT. The J segment lost 6 bases and the V segment lost 8 bases, leaving 11 bases of the junction unmatched. This CDR3 contains 15 residues.

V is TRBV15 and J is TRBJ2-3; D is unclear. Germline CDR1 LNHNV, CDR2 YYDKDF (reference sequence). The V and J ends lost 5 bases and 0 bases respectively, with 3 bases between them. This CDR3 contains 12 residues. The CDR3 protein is CATSGSTDTQYF. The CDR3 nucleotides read TGTGCCACCAGCGGGAGCACAGATACGCAGTATTTT.

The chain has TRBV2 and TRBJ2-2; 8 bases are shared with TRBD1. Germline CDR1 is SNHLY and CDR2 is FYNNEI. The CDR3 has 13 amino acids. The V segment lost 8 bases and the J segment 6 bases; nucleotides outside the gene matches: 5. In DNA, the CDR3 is TGTGCCAGCTCAGGGGGCACACCCGGGGAGCTGTTTTTT. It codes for CASSGGTPGELFF.

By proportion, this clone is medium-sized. CDR3 residues: CASPVRDKHGTQYF. The DNA for the CDR3 is TGTGCCAGTCCAGTCCGGGACAAACATGGGACCCAGTACTTC. The chain couples TRBV13 to TRBJ2-5; D may be TRBD1 (6 bases). Looked up from germline, CDR1 is PRHDT and CDR2 is FYEKMQ (reference sequence). This CDR3 has 14 amino acids. V was pared by 9 bases and J by 7 bases, with 21 bases between.

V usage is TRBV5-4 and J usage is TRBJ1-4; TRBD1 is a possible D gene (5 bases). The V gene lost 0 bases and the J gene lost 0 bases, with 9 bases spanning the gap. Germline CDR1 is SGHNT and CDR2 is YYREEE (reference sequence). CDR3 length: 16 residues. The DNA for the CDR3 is TGTGCCAGCAGCTTGGGCCGGGACCCAACTAATGAAAAACTGTTTTTT. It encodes CASSLGRDPTNEKLFF.

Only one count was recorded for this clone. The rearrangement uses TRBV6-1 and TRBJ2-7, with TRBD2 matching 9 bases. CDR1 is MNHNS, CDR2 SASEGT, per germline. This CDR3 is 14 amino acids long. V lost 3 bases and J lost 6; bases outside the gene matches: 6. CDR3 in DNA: TGTGCCAGCAGTGAGGGACTAGCCAGCTCCGAGCAGTACTTC. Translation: CASSEGLASSEQYF.

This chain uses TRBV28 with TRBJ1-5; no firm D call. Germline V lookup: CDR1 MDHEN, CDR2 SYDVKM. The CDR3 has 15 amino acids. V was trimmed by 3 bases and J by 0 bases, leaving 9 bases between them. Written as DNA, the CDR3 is TGTGCCAGCAGTTTGGCAGAGTATAGCAATCAGCCCCAGCATTTT. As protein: CASSLAEYSNQPQHF.